The 30 T cell receptor beta chains presented below share a single source sample, sequenced in a study of T cells in Graves' hyperthyroidism and ophthalmopathy. Researchers amplified the TCR beta CDR3 regions from RNA transcripts. Primed by the HTBI set, a first-round RT-PCR was run on the TCR CDR3. Each CDR3 protein is one row after TCRdb ran MiXCR on the multiplex PCR reads. The data show over 700,000 distinct CDR3 sequences, 35% seen once. Sequenced input: blood. These receptors originate from a woman between 40 and 50 years old with Graves' hyperthyroidism.

The table lists this clonotype with a count of one. The CDR3 here is CASSAQVAGANNEQYF. CDR3 bases: TGTGCCAGCAGCGCTCAGGTAGCGGGAGCTAACAATGAGCAGTACTTC. The rearrangement joins TRBV7-2 to TRBJ2-7, with 9 bases aligning to TRBD2. CDR3 length equals 16 residues. Germline loops: CDR1 SGHTA, CDR2 FQGNSA. Trimming at V came to 5 bases and at J to 7 bases, leaving 15 bases not matched to a gene. Filled out from reference TRBV7-2 and TRBJ2-7, the complete variable domain reads GAGVSQSPSNKVTEKGKDVELRCDPISGHTALYWYRQSLGQGLEFLIYFQGNSAPDKSGLPSDRFSAERTGGSVSTLTIQRTQQEDSAVYLCASSAQVAGANNEQYFGPGTRLTVT.

This clonotype was picked up many times. The chain is built from TRBV14 and TRBJ1-5; the D gene is possibly TRBD1 (5 bases). V gave up 0 bases and J gave up 7 bases, with 7 bases separating them. This CDR3 contains 13 residues. Germline V gene lookup returns CDR1 SGHDN and CDR2 FVKESK. Here the CDR3 reads CASSQEGTQPQHF. As DNA, the CDR3 is TGTGCCAGCAGCCAAGAAGGGACCCAGCCCCAGCATTTT.

This clonotype appeared many times. This sequence joins TRBV2 and TRBJ2-5; no clear D. V was cut by 5 bases and J by 2 bases, with 12 bases left in between. The CDR3 is 14 residues long. The V gene's germline CDR1 is SNHLY and CDR2 FYNNEI. In DNA, the CDR3 is TGTGCCAGCAGTCTAACATCCATTCAAGAGACCCAGTACTTC. Translating gives CASSLTSIQETQYF.

J is TRBJ2-5 and V is TRBV20-1; TRBD2 matches at 12 bases. With V trimmed by 7 bases and J by 4 bases, 1 base remained unmatched. CDR3 length equals 12 residues. Germline loops: CDR1 DFQATT, CDR2 SNEGSKA (reference sequence). The CDR3 DNA reads as TGCAGTGTGACTAGCGGGAGAGAGACCCAGTACTTC. Translation: CSVTSGRETQYF.

This clonotype was recorded at least ten times. CDR3 nucleotides: TGTGCCAGCAGTTTAGGCGCCGTTCAGCCCCAGCATTTT. Its translation is CASSLGAVQPQHF. This chain uses TRBV12-3 or TRBV12-4 with TRBJ1-5; D not resolved. V was pared by 1 base and J by 6 bases, with 7 bases between. This CDR3 spans 13 amino acids.

This clonotype appeared a few times. The chain is built from TRBV7-2 and TRBJ2-7; 9 bases match TRBD1. CDR3 length: 14 residues. The trim removed 3 bases at V and 7 bases at J, leaving 7 bases unmatched. Germline assignment: CDR1 SGHTA and CDR2 FQGNSA. The CDR3 DNA reads TGTGCCAGCAGCTTGGCACAGGGGGCAGAAGAGCAGTACTTC. Amino acid sequence: CASSLAQGAEEQYF.

This clonotype showed up just a few times. V is TRBV27 and J is TRBJ1-3; D not resolved. Trimming cost V 3 bases and J 4 bases, with 7 bases left between them. The germline CDR1 and CDR2 sequences are MNHEY and SMNVEV (reference sequence). This CDR3 region has 13 residues. The CDR3 bases are TGTGCCAGCAGTTTGGCCAGGGGAAACACCATATATTTT. Its protein is CASSLARGNTIYF.

J is TRBJ1-2 and V is TRBV11-1; 7 bases match TRBD1. V lost 3 bases to trimming and J lost 5 bases; unmatched junction nucleotides: 9. This CDR3 is 15 amino acids long. CDR1 is SGHAT and CDR2 is FQDESV in the germline V gene (reference sequence). The CDR3 reads CASSFVDRSEYGYTF. For the CDR3, the DNA is TGTGCCAGCAGCTTCGTGGACAGGTCAGAGTATGGCTACACCTTC.

This clonotype was observed a few times. The CDR3 loop reads CASSPWTGAYEQYF. CDR3 nucleotide sequence: TGTGCCAGCAGCCCTTGGACAGGGGCCTACGAGCAGTACTTC. The rearrangement uses TRBV5-5 and TRBJ2-7; 9 bases align to TRBD1. J lost 2 bases, V lost 4 bases, and 4 bases had no gene match. CDR3 size: 14 residues. Germline lookup yields CDR1 SGHKS and CDR2 YYEKEE (reference sequence).

Only one count was recorded for this clonotype. The chain joins TRBV10-3 to TRBJ2-5, with a tentative D call TRBD2 (7 bases). Per germline, CDR1 ENHRY and CDR2 SYGVKD. V lost 7 bases and J lost 2, with 14 bases in between. The CDR3 runs 14 residues. This chain's CDR3 is CAITGGGVQETQYF. For the CDR3, the DNA is TGTGCCATCACGGGCGGGGGCGTGCAAGAGACCCAGTACTTC.

This clonotype has a handful of counts. The chain uses TRBV12-3 or TRBV12-4 and TRBJ2-7; possibly TRBD2 for D (6 bases). This CDR3 has 15 amino acids. V was pared by 1 base and J by 0 bases, with 10 bases between. CDR3 sequence: CASSLGGESSYEQYF. CDR3 coding DNA: TGTGCCAGCAGTTTAGGCGGGGAGAGCTCCTACGAGCAGTACTTC.

The V gene is TRBV2, the J gene TRBJ2-7; perhaps TRBD2 as D (6 bases). V was cut by 6 bases and J by 7 bases, with 25 bases left in between. This CDR3 is built from 16 residues. In germline, CDR1 is SNHLY, CDR2 FYNNEI. The CDR3 sequence: CASSSTAGSSYNEQYF. For the CDR3, the DNA is TGTGCCAGCAGCTCCACGGCGGGGAGCTCCTACAATGAGCAGTACTTC. Using reference TRBV2 and TRBJ2-7 for the parts outside the CDR3, the full variable domain is EPEVTQTPSHQVTQMGQEVILRCVPISNHLYFYWYRQILGQKVEFLVSFYNNEISEKSEIFDDQFSVERPDGSNFTLKIRSTKLEDSAMYFCASSSTAGSSYNEQYFGPGTRLTVT.

This clonotype was observed many times. The rearrangement joins TRBV20-1 to TRBJ1-2; TRBD1 matches at 7 bases. Germline CDR1 reads DFQATT; CDR2 reads SNEGSKA (reference sequence). This CDR3 contains 14 residues. Trimming at V came to 0 bases and at J to 4 bases, leaving 5 bases not matched to a gene. For the CDR3, the DNA is TGCAGTGCTAGAGAGACGACAGGGCGCTATGGCTACACCTTC. Translated, it gives CSARETTGRYGYTF.

In the case of this clonotype: A much larger clone lies one base from this, so it may be a read error. V usage is TRBV7-9 and J usage is TRBJ2-7; TRBD1 agrees at 10 bases. The CDR3 consists of 15 residues. V lost 5 bases, J lost 3 bases, and 7 bases stayed unmatched. Germline CDR1 is SEHNR and CDR2 is FQNEAQ (reference sequence). CDR3 in amino acids: CASSPGDRGLYEQYF. The DNA for the CDR3 is TGTGCCAGCAGCCCCGGGGACAGGGGACTCTACGAGCAGTACTTC.

This clonotype was counted ten times or more. The genes are TRBV7-2 and TRBJ1-4; 11 nucleotides align to TRBD1. V gave up 5 bases and J gave up 7 bases; unmatched junction bases: 6. Germline V lookup: CDR1 SGHTA, CDR2 FQGNSA. The length of the CDR3 is 15 residues. The CDR3 coding sequence is TGTGCCAGCAGCGAAGGACAGGGGGCAGGTGAAAAACTGTTTTTT. Its translation: CASSEGQGAGEKLFF.

The V call is TRBV20-1, the J call TRBJ2-5, with D tentatively TRBD1 (6 bases). The CDR3 has 13 amino acids. V lost 8 bases and J 2 bases, leaving 15 bases between the germline ends. Germline CDR1 is DFQATT and CDR2 is SNEGSKA (reference sequence). CDR3 sequence: CSIRTDMQETQYF. DNA for the CDR3: TGCAGTATTAGGACAGACATGCAAGAGACCCAGTACTTC.

The rearrangement joins TRBV6-2 or TRBV6-3 to TRBJ1-1, with D hard to call. With 6 bases removed from V and 0 bases from J, the gap between germline ends came to 8 bases. Per germline, CDR1 MNHEY and CDR2 SVGEGT. This CDR3 is 13 amino acids long. This CDR3 is CASRTPLNTEAFF. The DNA of the CDR3 is TGTGCCAGCAGGACACCTCTGAACACTGAAGCTTTCTTT.

V usage is TRBV7-7 and J usage is TRBJ2-5, with 8 bases fitting TRBD2. V dropped 4 bases and J dropped 11; count of bases not matched to a gene: 9. This CDR3 region has 13 residues. CDR1 and CDR2 (germline): SSHAT, FNYEAQ (reference sequence). The CDR3 here is CASSSGGPDTQYF. For the CDR3, the DNA is TGTGCCAGCAGCTCGGGGGGGCCAGATACGCAGTACTTC.

This chain uses TRBV15 with TRBJ1-2, with D maybe TRBD1 (5 bases). Germline CDR1 and CDR2: LNHNV and YYDKDF (reference sequence). This CDR3 comprises 14 residues. Trimming took 3 bases from V and 4 from J, leaving 12 bases between them. The CDR3 DNA follows: TGTGCCACCAGCAGTTTATCAGGGCTCTATGGCTACACCTTC. Encoded protein: CATSSLSGLYGYTF.

A word on this clonotype: The junction departs from the called germline gene at one end, perhaps through a read error. The chain employs TRBV7-9 and TRBJ2-6; 8 bases are shared with TRBD1. The V gene's germline CDR1 is SEHNR and CDR2 FQNEAQ (reference sequence). The CDR3 has 18 amino acids. The CDR3 region has the DNA TGTGCCGGCAGCCCCTCCGGGACAGGCAGCTCTGGGGCCAACGTCCTGACTTTC. Its translation: CAGSPSGTGSSGANVLTF.

The V gene is TRBV10-3, the J gene TRBJ1-1; perhaps TRBD1 as D (6 bases). Looked up from germline, CDR1 is ENHRY and CDR2 is SYGVKD. V lost 6 bases and J lost 4, with 15 bases in between. The CDR3 spans 14 residues. CDR3 region: CAISLGGASTEAFF. The CDR3 DNA sequence: TGTGCCATCAGCTTGGGGGGGGCGTCCACTGAAGCTTTCTTT.

Ten or more counts support this clonotype. The V call is TRBV9, the J call TRBJ1-2; D gene uncertain. The CDR3 is 14 residues long. Germline V gene lookup returns CDR1 SGDLS and CDR2 YYNGEE. Trimming took off 4 bases at V and 8 bases at J, with 18 bases between the two ends. The CDR3 here is CASSPYRDALGYTF. In DNA form, the CDR3 reads TGTGCCAGCAGCCCCTACCGCGATGCACTCGGCTACACCTTC.

This clonotype was seen a handful of times. The chain combines TRBV5-1 with TRBJ2-7; tentatively, D is TRBD1 (6 bases). The CDR3 has 13 residues. CDR1 is SGHRS and CDR2 is YFSETQ in the germline V gene. The V and J ends lost 7 bases and 0 bases respectively, with 11 bases between them. The CDR3 loop reads CASGRDTSYEQYF. The CDR3 DNA is TGCGCCAGCGGCCGGGACACCTCCTACGAGCAGTACTTC.

V is TRBV30 and J is TRBJ2-5; D is unresolved. This CDR3 spans 14 amino acids. V lost 4 bases, J lost 0 bases, and 12 bases lay in between. Germline CDR1 is GTSNPN and CDR2 is SVGIG (reference sequence). This CDR3 is CAWKALGHQETQYF. CDR3 nucleotides: TGTGCCTGGAAAGCTCTCGGGCACCAAGAGACCCAGTACTTC. The variable domain in full, completed from reference TRBV30 and TRBJ2-5, reads SQTIHQWPATLVQPVGSPLSLECTVEGTSNPNLYWYRQAAGRGLQLLFYSVGIGQISSEVPQNLSASRPQDRQFILSSKKLLLSDSGFYLCAWKALGHQETQYFGPGTRLLVL.

Turning to this clonotype: A much larger clone differs from this one at a single base, so this may be a read error. CDR3 amino acids: CASQHLTGKEYQPQHF. The CDR3 DNA sequence: TGTGCCAGCCAGCACTTAACAGGGAAGGAGTATCAGCCCCAGCATTTT. The rearrangement joins TRBV19 to TRBJ1-5, with D maybe TRBD1 (6 bases). Germline loops: CDR1 LNHDA, CDR2 SQIVND (reference sequence). The CDR3 is 16 amino acids. The V gene lost 9 bases and the J gene lost 5 bases, with 23 bases spanning the gap.

With respect to this clonotype: This likely comes from a read error, as the CDR3 has no conserved phenylalanine or tryptophan at its end. This chain uses TRBV20-1 with TRBJ2-5; perhaps TRBD2 as D (7 bases). This CDR3 comprises 15 residues. Germline V CDR1 and CDR2: DFQATT, SNEGSKA (reference sequence). Trimming stripped 5 bases from V and 5 bases from J, with 21 bases between. The chain's CDR3 is CSAQGGRGGLETQYL. Here the CDR3 DNA reads TGCAGTGCTCAAGGGGGGCGCGGGGGATTGGAGACCCAGTACCTC.

This sequence joins TRBV9 and TRBJ1-6; D is unresolved. The CDR3 is 15 amino acids. Germline CDR1 reads SGDLS; CDR2 reads YYNGEE. Trimming stripped 5 bases from V and 7 bases from J, with 16 bases between. CDR3 sequence reads: CASSLVGSINSPLHF. The CDR3 nucleotides read TGTGCCAGCAGTTTGGTAGGGTCGATCAATTCACCCCTCCACTTT.

The V and J genes are TRBV5-4 and TRBJ2-7; D is undetermined. Germline V gene lookup returns CDR1 SGHNT and CDR2 YYREEE (reference sequence). V was clipped by 0 bases and J by 4 bases, with 8 bases between them. The CDR3 consists of 13 residues. CDR3 region: CASSLGPEYEQYF. The CDR3 DNA is TGTGCCAGCAGCTTGGGCCCAGAGTACGAGCAGTACTTC.

This clonotype was counted many times. The rearrangement links TRBV20-1 to TRBJ2-7; D perhaps matches TRBD2 (6 bases). V was pared by 3 bases and J by 4 bases, with 10 bases between. The CDR3 is 12 amino acids. Germline V CDR1 and CDR2: DFQATT, SNEGSKA (reference sequence). The CDR3 nucleotides read TGCAGTGCTAGCGCTAGCGAGTACGAGCAGTACTTC. This sequence encodes CSASASEYEQYF.

This clonotype showed up many times. The V and J genes are TRBV15 and TRBJ1-3; a possible D gene is TRBD1 (5 bases). This CDR3 has 16 amino acids. CDR1 LNHNV and CDR2 YYDKDF come from the germline V gene (reference sequence). V was trimmed by 4 bases and J by 1 base, leaving 14 bases between them. The CDR3, as DNA: TGTGCCACCAGCAAGCGAAGACAGCTTTCTGGAAACACCATATATTTT. This codes for CATSKRRQLSGNTIYF.